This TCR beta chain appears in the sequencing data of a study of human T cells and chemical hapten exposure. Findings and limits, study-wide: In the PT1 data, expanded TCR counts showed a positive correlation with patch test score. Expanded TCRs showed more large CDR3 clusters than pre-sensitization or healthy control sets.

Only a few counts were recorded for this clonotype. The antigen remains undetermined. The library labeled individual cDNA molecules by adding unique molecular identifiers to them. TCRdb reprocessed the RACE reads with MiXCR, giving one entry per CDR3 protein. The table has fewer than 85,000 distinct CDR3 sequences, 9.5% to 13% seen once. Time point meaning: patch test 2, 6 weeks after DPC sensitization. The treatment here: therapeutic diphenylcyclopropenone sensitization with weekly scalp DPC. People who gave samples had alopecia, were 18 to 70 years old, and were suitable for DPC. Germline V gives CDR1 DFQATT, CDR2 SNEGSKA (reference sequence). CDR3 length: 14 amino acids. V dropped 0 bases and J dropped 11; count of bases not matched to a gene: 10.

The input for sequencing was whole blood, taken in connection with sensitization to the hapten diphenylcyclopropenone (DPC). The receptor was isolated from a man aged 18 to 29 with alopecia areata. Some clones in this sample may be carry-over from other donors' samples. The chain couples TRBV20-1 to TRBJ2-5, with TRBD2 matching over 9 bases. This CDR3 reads CSARDTPSGESQYF. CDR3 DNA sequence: TGCAGTGCTAGAGATACCCCTAGCGGGGAGTCTCAGTACTTC.